This T cell receptor beta chain was obtained from a study of T-cell memory formation after mild COVID-19 (dated by TCRdb to the early 2020s). A note on the overall study: TCR sequence clusters from the two donors were largely donor specific. The cohort was made up of two young adult volunteers, one female and one male, who were previously healthy. Longitudinal TCRalpha and TCRbeta repertoire sequencing tracked T-cell clones expanding and contracting after mild COVID-19 in a couple of donors. The study at large found these results: The study covered only a couple of mild cases, and larger cohorts including severe cases with pre-infection samples were considered necessary. SARS-CoV-2 specificity was not confirmed for the second-wave clones peaking on day 37. The detection of some responding clones in pre-infection memory suggests that pre-existing cross-reactive memory T cells joined the SARS-CoV-2 response. Clones that contracted from day 15 to 85 showed balanced CD4/CD8 phenotypes, whereas a second wave of clones that expanded from day 15 to 37 leaned towards CD4+. Contracting CD4+ clones were found mainly in CM and EM memory subsets, while CD8+ clones were enriched in EMRA.

A word on this clonotype: Its antigen specificity is not known. Base-call qualities are not available, and no considerably larger clone is one nucleotide away.

Ficoll-Paque density gradient centrifugation was the method used to isolate PBMCs. TCRdb lists the instrument as Illumina NovaSeq 6000. TCRalpha and TCRbeta cDNA libraries were constructed by 5'RACE with constant-segment primers, with sample barcodes and unique molecular identifiers being introduced. Trizol reagent was used to extract RNA from every sample. Library amplification was performed in two PCR steps, and a second sample barcode and Illumina TruSeq adapters were introduced in the second step. Libraries were sequenced on an Illumina NovaSeq with 2 x 150 bp paired-end reads. The authors processed their data as follows. The reads were demultiplexed and collapsed into UMI-guided consensus sequences using migec v1.2.7. Using mixcr v2.1.11, UMI consensuses were aligned to TRA and TRB V and J templates and then assembled into clonotypes. A clonotype was counted as expanded or contracted only when both edgeR and NoisET called the clonotype significant, with the noise models trained on biological replicates. For edgeR calls, the cutoffs were a false discovery rate-adjusted p below 0.01 and a log2 fold-change threshold of 1. As an exploratory analysis of dynamics, max-normalized trajectories of the 1000 most abundant clonotypes were examined with PCA combined with hierarchical clustering. Separately sequenced CD4+ and CD8+ repertoires were used to assign the CD4 or CD8 phenotype of responding clones. TCRdb redid the processing of the public reads, applying fastp at Q25 and MiXCR, and retained in-frame beta chains. Duplicate CDR3 protein sequences are folded into a single record with the most common DNA and genes. Clone size and V and J calls follow TCRdb, not the original study. This sample has roughly 450,000 distinct CDR3 sequences in its table, and approximately 18% of those were observed once. In total, the top ten clones hold 9% to 15% of the sample.

The V and J ends are trimmed by 6 bases and 3 bases, leaving 11 bases between them. CDR1 and CDR2 are read off the germline V gene as MDHEN and SYDVKM. Including the terminal cysteine and phenylalanine, the CDR3 comprises 13 residues. Of all the DNA, just the CDR3 is kept, 39 bases in frame from base 1. The sequenced material came from PBMCs or a T cell subset sorted from them (not recorded which). The chain is made from TRBV28 and TRBJ2-5; TRBD1 is possibly the D segment (6 matching bases). This TCR was sampled from an adult woman who had mild COVID-19 (a few samples of this study predate the infection). The sample titles of this study are shuffled in the database, so cell type and time point are left out; the donor was told from shared clones. CDR3 protein: CASRPQGKETQYF. Here is the DNA: TGTGCCAGCAGGCCACAGGGAAAAGAGACCCAGTACTTC.